This T cell receptor beta chain was profiled in a study of CD8 T cells in ankylosing spondylitis. TCRdb processed the 5' RACE reads anew with MiXCR; each CDR3 protein has one entry. The table has 130,000 or so distinct CDR3 sequences, 17% seen once; the top ten hold 30% to 35%. With regard to this clonotype: Its antigen is currently unknown.

Study-wide results and limits: Made up of eight highly homologous variants, a TCR beta motif appeared characteristic of ankylosing spondylitis blood. Earlier studies detected some motif variants in reactive arthritis synovial fluid and blood.

Trimming left V 0 bases short and J 4 bases short, with 8 bases between. CDR1 is SGHRS, CDR2 YFSETQ, per germline. This CDR3 is built from 13 residues. The sample taken for sequencing was blood, either unsorted or a sorted T cell fraction (not recorded which). This TCR derives from a male donor with ankylosing spondylitis. The rearrangement joins TRBV5-1 to TRBJ2-7, with a possible D match to TRBD1 (5 bases). The CDR3 region is CASSLAAGYEQYF. The CDR3 DNA sequence: TGCGCCAGCAGCTTGGCGGCAGGGTACGAGCAGTACTTC.